This passage covers 9 T cell receptor beta chains from one sample sequenced in a study of blood T cell repertoires in COVID-19. TCRdb's copy holds only in-frame clones and misses some; the assay was immunoSEQ multiplex PCR. This sample has around 130,000 clones, with approximately 84% found just once. Sequenced sample: peripheral blood. These receptor sequences come from a woman under 40 who had recovered from COVID-19.

The table lists this clone with a few counts. The chain employs TRBV10-2 and TRBJ1-1; weak D call: TRBD1 (5 bases). Germline V gives CDR1 WSHSY, CDR2 SAAADI. Trimming removed 0 bases from V and 4 bases from J, with 18 bases in between. The CDR3 is 17 amino acids. CDR3 protein: CASSESKAGFFGTEAFF. The CDR3 DNA reads TGCGCCAGCAGTGAGTCGAAGGCAGGGTTTTTCGGCACTGAAGCTTTCTTT.

This clone has a handful of counts. The chain links TRBV5-1 to TRBJ2-5; TRBD2 aligns across 8 bases. V gave up 3 bases and J gave up 5 bases; unmatched junction bases: 6. Germline V gives CDR1 SGHRS, CDR2 YFSETQ. The CDR3 covers 14 residues. CDR3 bases: TGCGCCAGCAGCTCCGGGAGGGCCGGGGAGACCCAGTACTTC. Translating gives CASSSGRAGETQYF.

The chain carries TRBV6-5 and TRBJ1-2, with TRBD1 as a possible D gene (6 bases). Germline V gene sequence: CDR1 MNHEY, CDR2 SVGAGI. This CDR3 is 12 amino acids long. V lost 0 bases and J lost 8, with 7 bases in between. The CDR3: CASSYSGGGYTF. The DNA for the CDR3 is TGTGCCAGCAGTTACTCTGGGGGCGGCTACACCTTC.

This sequence joins TRBV29-1 and TRBJ1-4, with D perhaps TRBD1 (6 bases). CDR1 is SQVTM, CDR2 ANQGSEA, per germline. CDR3 length equals 14 residues. V lost 4 bases and J lost 7, with 16 bases in between. CDR3 nucleotide sequence: TGCAGCGTTGGGGTACAGGGACCTCTTGAAAAACTGTTTTTT. As protein: CSVGVQGPLEKLFF. Full variable domain (remainder filled in from reference TRBV29-1 and TRBJ1-4): SAVISQKPSRDICQRGTSLTIQCQVDSQVTMMFWYRQQPGQSLTLIATANQGSEATYESGFVIDKFPISRPNLTFSTLTVSNMSPEDSSIYLCSVGVQGPLEKLFFGSGTQLSVL.

This chain joins TRBV12-3 or TRBV12-4 and TRBJ2-7, with D hard to call. This CDR3 is 13 amino acids long. The V end was cut by 2 bases, the J end by 2 bases, with 7 bases between. Here the CDR3 DNA reads TGTGCCAGCAGTTTAAGACAAGCCTACGAGCAGTACTTC. It is translated as CASSLRQAYEQYF.

The chain joins TRBV7-9 to TRBJ1-1; D possibly corresponds to TRBD1 (5 bases). Trimming stripped 3 bases from V and 0 bases from J, with 11 bases between. CDR1 SEHNR and CDR2 FQNEAQ come from the germline V gene (reference sequence). The CDR3 has 15 amino acids. This CDR3 reads CASSFYTGLNTEAFF. The CDR3 DNA sequence: TGTGCCAGCAGCTTTTATACAGGCTTGAACACTGAAGCTTTCTTT.

This sequence joins TRBV5-1 and TRBJ2-2; TRBD2 aligns across 9 bases. CDR1 is SGHRS and CDR2 is YFSETQ in the germline V gene. Trimming took 4 bases from V and 8 from J; bases not matched to a gene: 15. The CDR3 runs 17 residues. Here the CDR3 DNA reads TGCGCCAGCAGCCTTTCTTTAGCGGGGGCGGTGTCTGGGGAGCTGTTTTTT. Its translation is CASSLSLAGAVSGELFF. Based on the CDR3 plus reference TRBV5-1 and TRBJ2-2, the full variable domain is KAGVTQTPRYLIKTRGQQVTLSCSPISGHRSVSWYQQTPGQGLQFLFEYFSETQRNKGNFPGRFSGRQFSNSRSEMNVSTLELGDSALYLCASSLSLAGAVSGELFFGEGSRLTVL.

This sequence joins TRBV7-2 and TRBJ1-3; perhaps TRBD1 as D (5 bases). Germline-derived CDR1 and CDR2 are SGHTA and FQGNSA. This CDR3 spans 17 amino acids. Trimming cost V 3 bases and J 2 bases, with 17 bases left between them. The CDR3 loop is CASSFRGGRVTGNTIYF. The CDR3, as DNA: TGTGCCAGCAGCTTTCGGGGAGGCAGGGTGACTGGAAACACCATATATTTT. Full variable domain (remainder filled in from reference TRBV7-2 and TRBJ1-3): GAGVSQSPSNKVTEKGKDVELRCDPISGHTALYWYRQSLGQGLEFLIYFQGNSAPDKSGLPSDRFSAERTGGSVSTLTIQRTQQEDSAVYLCASSFRGGRVTGNTIYFGEGSWLTVV.

On this clone itself: Compared with germline, one end of the junction differs, possibly owing to a read error. This chain joins TRBV7-7 and TRBJ1-1; 7 nucleotides align to TRBD1. The germline gives CDR1 SSHAT, CDR2 FNYEAQ (reference sequence). This CDR3 contains 15 residues. The CDR3 DNA reads TGTGCTAGCAGCTTGCTGGGGACAGAGAACACTGAAGCTTTCTTT. Translation: CASSLLGTENTEAFF.